This entry lists 31 T cell receptor beta chains sequenced from one sample in a study of blood T cell repertoires in COVID-19. Libraries were prepared by immunoSEQ multiplex PCR; TCRdb keeps only in-frame clonotypes and omits some of them. In the table there are over 35,000 clones, around 87% of which are singletons. Input material: peripheral blood. The receptors were sampled from a man in his forties with COVID-19, enrolled during active disease.

The chain links TRBV10-2 to TRBJ2-5, with D tentatively TRBD2 (6 bases). V shed 6 bases and J shed 2 bases, with 13 bases lying between them. The CDR3 contains 14 residues. Germline V gene data show CDR1 as WSHSY and CDR2 as SAAADI. CDR3 coding DNA: TGCGCCAGCAGCCGTCGGCGGGAACAAGAGACCCAGTACTTC. Its protein is CASSRRREQETQYF.

This clone showed up just once. V gene TRBV15 combines with J gene TRBJ2-3; TRBD2 matches 11 bases. V dropped 2 bases and J dropped 6; count of bases not matched to a gene: 7. The CDR3 consists of 16 residues. Germline assignment: CDR1 LNHNV and CDR2 YYDKDF (reference sequence). CDR3 DNA: TGTGCCACCAGCAGACACGTAGCGGGGGGGCGGGATACGCAGTATTTT. Translation gives CATSRHVAGGRDTQYF.

The V call is TRBV28, the J call TRBJ1-2; D gene unclear. The CDR3 contains 14 residues. Looked up from germline, CDR1 is MDHEN and CDR2 is SYDVKM. Deletions cut 6 bases from V and 3 bases from J, with 14 bases between. In DNA, the CDR3 is TGTGCCAGCAGAGAGGGCGGGCAGGACTATGGCTACACCTTC. Protein product: CASREGGQDYGYTF.

The rearrangement uses TRBV2 and TRBJ2-1; TRBD1 is a possible D gene (5 bases). V lost 7 bases and J 1 base, leaving 23 bases between the germline ends. CDR3 length equals 18 residues. From germline, CDR1 is SNHLY and CDR2 FYNNEI. CDR3 in amino acids: CASIGPYGSPGSYNEQFF. The CDR3 DNA follows: TGTGCCAGCATCGGACCTTACGGTAGCCCAGGGTCCTACAATGAGCAGTTCTTC.

This chain uses TRBV3-1 (or the pseudogene TRBV3-2) with TRBJ2-1; 11 bases agree with TRBD2. Germline CDR1 reads LGHDT; CDR2 reads YNNKEL (reference sequence). The V segment lost 6 bases and the J segment 4 bases; nucleotides outside the gene matches: 5. The CDR3 loop spans 15 amino acids. The CDR3: CASSSSGGSYNEQFF. The CDR3 region has the DNA TGTGCCAGCAGTTCTAGCGGGGGGTCTTACAATGAGCAGTTCTTC.

V usage is TRBV4-1 and J usage is TRBJ2-7, with unresolved D. Germline CDR1 and CDR2: MGHRA and YSYEKL. This CDR3 has 12 amino acids. V was shortened by 2 bases and J by 3 bases, with 5 bases between the two germline ends. The CDR3 nucleotides are TGCGCCAGCAGCCAATCCGGCTACGAGCAGTACTTC. This sequence encodes CASSQSGYEQYF.

The gene calls are TRBV20-1 and TRBJ2-2; 7 bases agree with TRBD1. Germline V gives CDR1 DFQATT, CDR2 SNEGSKA (reference sequence). This CDR3 is 14 amino acids long. Trimming removed 3 bases from V and 1 base from J; junction bases left unmatched: 2. The CDR3 DNA sequence: TGCAGTGCTAGTGACAGGGTGAACACCGGGGAGCTGTTTTTT. Its translation: CSASDRVNTGELFF.

The CDR3 region has the DNA TGTGCCAGCAGCTTAGCGCAAGCCGCAACTAATGAAAAACTGTTTTTT. Translated: CASSLAQAATNEKLFF. The chain is built from TRBV7-9 and TRBJ1-4; D remains ambiguous. V lost 0 bases to trimming and J lost 0 bases, with 8 bases between them. Germline CDR1 reads SEHNR; CDR2 reads FQNEAQ (reference sequence). The CDR3 totals 16 residues.

The gene calls are TRBV3-1 (or the pseudogene TRBV3-2) and TRBJ1-1; D uncertain. V was cut by 3 bases and J by 11 bases, with 16 bases left in between. Germline V gene lookup returns CDR1 LGHDT and CDR2 YNNKEL (reference sequence). The CDR3 runs 13 residues. CDR3: CASSQTQTLGAFF. CDR3 sequence (DNA): TGTGCCAGCAGCCAGACACAGACACTTGGGGCTTTCTTT.

This chain uses TRBV18 with TRBJ1-6; 9 nucleotides line up with TRBD1. The CDR3 runs to 14 residues. CDR1 KGHSH and CDR2 LQKENI come from the germline V gene. Losses at the gene ends were 6 bases for V and 8 bases for J; bases not matched to a gene: 5. The CDR3 region is CASSQQGADSPLHF. The CDR3 nucleotides are TGTGCCAGCTCCCAACAGGGGGCGGATTCACCCCTCCACTTT.

V is TRBV29-1 and J is TRBJ2-7, with a tentative D call TRBD2 (6 bases). V lost 6 bases and J 6 bases, leaving 15 bases between the germline ends. Germline V gene sequence: CDR1 SQVTM, CDR2 ANQGSEA. The CDR3 is 12 amino acids. The CDR3 nucleotides are TGCAGCGTCGGGGGACTGTCGGGCGAGCAGTACTTC. Protein: CSVGGLSGEQYF.

V and J are TRBV27 and TRBJ2-3; 10 nucleotides match TRBD1. CDR1 and CDR2 (germline): MNHEY, SMNVEV (reference sequence). J was trimmed by 6 bases and V by 5 bases; bases with no gene match: 8. The CDR3 sequence is 15 residues long. The CDR3 is CASSTIGQGGDTQYF. The DNA of the CDR3 is TGTGCCAGCAGTACCATTGGACAGGGGGGGGATACGCAGTATTTT.

The chain joins TRBV12-3 or TRBV12-4 to TRBJ1-1; 8 nucleotides align to TRBD1. The V segment lost 5 bases and the J segment 9 bases; nucleotides outside the gene matches: 5. This CDR3 comprises 12 residues. Here the CDR3 reads CASSLRTGKAFF. CDR3 coding DNA: TGTGCCAGCAGTCTAAGGACAGGGAAAGCTTTCTTT.

The CDR3 loop is CASSSGTGGFSGNTIYF. In DNA form, the CDR3 reads TGTGCCAGCAGTAGCGGGACAGGGGGTTTCTCTGGAAACACCATATATTTT. The J gene is TRBJ1-3, the V gene TRBV6-2 or TRBV6-3; TRBD1 aligns across 11 bases. This CDR3 is built from 17 residues. The trim removed 5 bases at V and 0 bases at J, leaving 6 bases unmatched. The germline CDR1 and CDR2 sequences are MNHEY and SVGEGT.

The chain joins TRBV28 to TRBJ2-5; TRBD1 agrees at 7 bases. The CDR3 covers 13 residues. The ends lost 6 bases at V and 5 bases at J; junction bases unmatched: 6. Germline V lookup: CDR1 MDHEN, CDR2 SYDVKM. The CDR3: CASRAGGRETQYF. The CDR3 DNA sequence: TGTGCCAGCAGGGCAGGGGGTAGGGAGACCCAGTACTTC.

This chain uses TRBV29-1 with TRBJ2-5, with 12 bases identical to TRBD2. Germline V lookup: CDR1 SQVTM, CDR2 ANQGSEA. Trimming at V came to 6 bases and at J to 5 bases, leaving 7 bases not matched to a gene. The CDR3 loop spans 14 amino acids. The CDR3 DNA sequence: TGCAGCGTAGGACTAGCGGGGTACCGTGAGACCCAGTACTTC. Translating it yields CSVGLAGYRETQYF.

This rearrangement joins TRBV2 to TRBJ2-3; no definite D call. V lost 1 base and J lost 0, with 11 bases in between. The CDR3 covers 16 residues. Germline V CDR1 and CDR2: SNHLY, FYNNEI. CDR3 in amino acids: CASSEGRRISTDTQYF. The CDR3 DNA follows: TGTGCCAGCAGTGAAGGCAGGCGTATAAGCACAGATACGCAGTATTTT.

This chain uses TRBV11-2 with TRBJ1-6; TRBD1 matches at 9 bases. Unmatched junction bases numbered 2, after V lost 5 bases and J lost 6 bases. Germline CDR1 reads SGHAT; CDR2 reads FQNNGV. The CDR3 covers 14 residues. The DNA for the CDR3 is TGTGCCAGCAGCCCGACAGGGGGTAATTCACCCCTCCACTTT. Translated, it gives CASSPTGGNSPLHF.

The CDR3 region has the DNA TGTGCCTGGGGGGGAGCGTTAAATCAGCCCCAGCATTTT. Translated, it gives CAWGGALNQPQHF. The rearrangement joins TRBV30 to TRBJ1-5; a possible D gene is TRBD1 (5 bases). The CDR3 has 13 residues. V lost 5 bases and J 4 bases, leaving 12 bases between the germline ends. Per the germline V gene, CDR1 is GTSNPN and CDR2 is SVGIG (reference sequence). Full variable domain (rest looked up from reference TRBV30 and TRBJ1-5): SQTIHQWPATLVQPVGSPLSLECTVEGTSNPNLYWYRQAAGRGLQLLFYSVGIGQISSEVPQNLSASRPQDRQFILSSKKLLLSDSGFYLCAWGGALNQPQHFGDGTRLSIL.

The chain uses TRBV7-3 and TRBJ2-2, with TRBD1 matching 7 bases. This CDR3 is built from 15 residues. CDR1 and CDR2 (germline): SGHTA, FQGTGA. V was pared by 2 bases and J by 1 base, with 1 base of the junction left unmatched. CDR3 DNA: TGTGCCAGCAGCTTAGGACAGGTGAACACCGGGGAGCTGTTTTTT. Its translation is CASSLGQVNTGELFF.

This rearrangement joins TRBV19 to TRBJ1-1; a possible D gene is TRBD1 (5 bases). From germline, CDR1 is LNHDA and CDR2 SQIVND (reference sequence). Between the trimmed V and J ends, which lost 5 bases and 10 bases, there was a span of 20 bases. CDR3 size: 14 residues. CDR3 in amino acids: CASSPPPGPEGAFF. CDR3 DNA sequence: TGTGCCAGTAGTCCTCCCCCAGGGCCGGAAGGAGCTTTCTTT.

This rearrangement joins TRBV27 to TRBJ1-5; D not resolved. The V gene's germline CDR1 is MNHEY and CDR2 SMNVEV (reference sequence). The CDR3 runs to 14 residues. V was shortened by 3 bases and J by 0 bases, with 6 bases between the two germline ends. For the CDR3, the DNA is TGTGCCAGCAGTTTTACAGATAGCAATCAGCCCCAGCATTTT. It yields the protein CASSFTDSNQPQHF.

This clone was recorded once. The chain uses TRBV21-1 and TRBJ2-7; TRBD2 was called by the table and not checked on the DNA. TRBV21-1 is noted as a pseudogene. The CDR3 is 15 amino acids. CDR3 in amino acids: CASSKARAVTPEQYF. For the CDR3, the DNA is TGTGCCAGCAGCAAAGCGAGAGCTGTGACTCCCGAGCAGTACTTC.

The CDR3 DNA is TGTGCCAGCAGTTGGAGGGGGGGGCAGCCCCAGCATTTT. Its protein is CASSWRGGQPQHF. The chain joins TRBV27 to TRBJ1-5; tentatively, D is TRBD1 (6 bases). V gave up 4 bases and J gave up 7 bases, with 11 bases separating them. The germline V gene has CDR1 MNHEY and CDR2 SMNVEV (reference sequence). The CDR3 consists of 13 residues.

Only one count was recorded for this clone. The chain uses TRBV5-1 and TRBJ1-3; a possible D gene is TRBD1 (5 bases). The CDR3 loop spans 16 amino acids. CDR1 and CDR2 (germline): SGHRS, YFSETQ. The V gene lost 4 bases and the J gene lost 0 bases, with 14 bases spanning the gap. CDR3 coding DNA: TGCGCCAGCAGCCTGGACGGGGGATTCTCTGGAAACACCATATATTTT. Translating gives CASSLDGGFSGNTIYF.

The V gene is TRBV7-9, the J gene TRBJ1-1; TRBD1 is a possible D gene (5 bases). The CDR3 runs to 14 residues. Trimming removed 5 bases from V and 0 bases from J, with 10 bases in between. Germline CDR1 SEHNR, CDR2 FQNEAQ (reference sequence). CDR3 nucleotide sequence: TGTGCCAGCAGCCCTGGGGCCATGAACACTGAAGCTTTCTTT. Its protein is CASSPGAMNTEAFF.

This clone was detected a few times. The chain combines TRBV3-1 (or the pseudogene TRBV3-2) with TRBJ1-1; D gene unclear. The CDR3 sequence is 12 residues long. V was clipped by 1 base and J by 6 bases, with 6 bases between them. Germline CDR1 is LGHDT and CDR2 is YNNKEL (reference sequence). The CDR3 DNA reads TGTGCCAGCAGCCAAGTGGACTCTGAAGCTTTCTTT. It translates to CASSQVDSEAFF.

V usage is TRBV9 and J usage is TRBJ2-2; D unresolved. The CDR3 is made up of 13 amino acids. The germline CDR1 and CDR2 sequences are SGDLS and YYNGEE. Between the trimmed V and J ends, which lost 4 bases and 0 bases, there was a span of 4 bases. The CDR3 is CASSITNTGELFF. CDR3 sequence (DNA): TGTGCCAGCAGCATCACGAACACCGGGGAGCTGTTTTTT.

The rearrangement uses TRBV3-1 (or the pseudogene TRBV3-2) and TRBJ1-2; a weak D match, TRBD1 (6 bases). V dropped 1 base and J dropped 4 bases, with 13 bases sitting between them. There are 15 residues in the CDR3. From germline, CDR1 is LGHDT and CDR2 YNNKEL (reference sequence). The CDR3: CASSQVATGSYGYTF. CDR3 sequence (DNA): TGTGCCAGCAGCCAAGTGGCTACAGGGAGCTATGGCTACACCTTC.

This chain joins TRBV16 and TRBJ2-7, with TRBD2 matching 7 bases. CDR3 size: 19 residues. The germline V gene encodes CDR1 KGHSY and CDR2 FQNENV. The V gene end was trimmed by 3 bases and the J gene end by 7 bases; junction bases not matched to a gene: 24. This CDR3 is CASSQQPPGGAPPTREQYF. The CDR3, as DNA: TGTGCCAGCAGCCAGCAACCCCCGGGAGGTGCCCCCCCTACTCGAGAGCAGTACTTC.

CDR3 DNA sequence: TGTGCCAGCAGCTCCTGGACAGCTAATGAAAAACTGTTTTTT. Residues: CASSSWTANEKLFF. The chain combines TRBV5-6 with TRBJ1-4; weak D call: TRBD1 (6 bases). This CDR3 is 14 amino acids long. V lost 3 bases to trimming and J lost 3 bases, with 9 bases between them. Germline V lookup: CDR1 SGHDT, CDR2 YYEEEE.